This T cell receptor beta chain was identified in a study of T cells in Graves' hyperthyroidism and ophthalmopathy. Using RNA transcripts as the source, TCR beta CDR3 regions were amplified. The HTBI primer set was used in a first-round RT-PCR of the TCR CDR3. TCRdb re-derived calls from the multiplex PCR reads in MiXCR, one entry per CDR3 protein. The repertoire has 400,000 to 500,000 distinct CDR3 sequences, under 15% of them found once; the top ten carry around 14%. This clonotype was seen a handful of times. Sequenced sample: blood. The source is a man aged 18 to 30 with Graves' ophthalmopathy.

The CDR3 DNA sequence: TGCAGCGTTGAAACCTCCTATGGCTACACCTTC. This translates into CSVETSYGYTF. V gene TRBV29-1 combines with J gene TRBJ1-2, with no clear D. V lost 2 bases and J lost 4, with 5 bases in between. The CDR3 runs to 11 residues. Germline CDR1 reads SQVTM; CDR2 reads ANQGSEA.